This is a list of T cell receptor beta chains from one sample in a study of blood T cells in healthy people across ages. TCRdb analysed the 5' RACE reads with MiXCR anew, one entry per CDR3 protein. This table holds 850,000 to 950,000 distinct CDR3 sequences, around 30% found once. Sequenced: blood. Receptors were obtained from a woman older than 75 in good health. The CDR3 runs from the conserved cysteine through the conserved F or W. Each record gives: clone size, J gene, D gene, V gene, CDR3 DNA, CDR3 protein. The D gene is left open where the match is weak. Size tells how often a clone was seen (once, few, many) or the class of an expanded clone, and some rows leave it out.

size: many
J: TRBJ2-3
D: NA
V: TRBV3-1
DNA: TGTGCCAGCAGCCGGGGTTACGAGGCTCGAGGCTGGCAGTATTTT
CDR3: CASSRGYEARGWQYF

size: many
J: TRBJ1-6
D: NA
V: TRBV7-9
DNA: TGTGCCAGCAGCTTAGGACAGATGAGCTCCTATAATTCACCCCTCCACTTT
CDR3: CASSLGQMSSYNSPLHF

size: many
J: TRBJ2-5
D: NA
V: TRBV25-1
DNA: TGTGCCAGCAGTGAAAGGGGTCGGACGGCCTCCCAAGAGACCCAGTACTTC
CDR3: CASSERGRTASQETQYF

size: many
J: TRBJ1-2
D: NA
V: TRBV7-2
DNA: TGTGCCAGCAGCCCCAAGAGTAATGCTAACTATGGCTACACCTTC
CDR3: CASSPKSNANYGYTF

size: few
J: TRBJ1-2
D: TRBD1
V: TRBV6-2/TRBV6-3
DNA: TGTGCCAGCAGTCGGAACAGGGGGACCTATGGCTACACCTTC
CDR3: CASSRNRGTYGYTF

size: many
J: TRBJ2-5
D: TRBD1
V: TRBV24-1
DNA: TGTGCCACCAGTGATCCCCGACAGGGTGGGGAGACCCAGTACTTC
CDR3: CATSDPRQGGETQYF

size: NA
J: TRBJ2-6
D: TRBD1
V: TRBV6-2/TRBV6-3
DNA: TGTGCCAGCAGGCGGACAGGGGGCGCATCTGGGGCCAACGTCCTGACTTTC
CDR3: CASRRTGGASGANVLTF

size: NA
J: TRBJ1-1
D: TRBD1
V: TRBV5-1
DNA: TGCGCCAGCAGACGTTCACAGAACACCGGGACAGCTAACACTGAAGCTTTCTTT
CDR3: CASRRSQNTGTANTEAFF

size: NA
J: TRBJ2-3
D: TRBD2
V: TRBV12-3/TRBV12-4
DNA: TGTGCCAGCAGTTTTGTCCTTGGGGGATCTAGCGGGAGAGAAAATACGGAGTATTTT
CDR3: CASSFVLGGSSGRENTEYF

size: NA
J: TRBJ2-7
D: TRBD2
V: TRBV7-9
DNA: TGTGCCAGCAGCTTAGCGCGGTCTAGCGGGGGTAGGCTCTACAATGAGCAGTACTTC
CDR3: CASSLARSSGGRLYNEQYF

size: NA
J: TRBJ2-7
D: NA
V: TRBV20-1
DNA: TGCAGTGCTAAGGCGGCAAGCTCCTACGAGCAGTACTTC
CDR3: CSAKAASSYEQYF

size: NA
J: TRBJ1-1
D: NA
V: TRBV20-1
DNA: TGCAGTTCCCCCCGGACACCTAACACTGAAGCTTTCTTT
CDR3: CSSPRTPNTEAFF

size: NA
J: TRBJ2-1
D: TRBD1
V: TRBV30
DNA: TGTGCCTGGAGTGTACAGTTCGGGACAGGGATTAACAATGAGCAGTTCTTC
CDR3: CAWSVQFGTGINNEQFF

size: few
J: TRBJ2-2
D: NA
V: TRBV7-9
DNA: TGTGCCAGCATCTTACGCCCGTCAACAAACACCGGGGAGCTGTTTTTT
CDR3: CASILRPSTNTGELFF

size: many
J: TRBJ2-3
D: NA
V: TRBV5-1
DNA: TGCGCCAGCAGCGCTGGATCGGCTACTAGCACAGATACGCAGTATTTT
CDR3: CASSAGSATSTDTQYF

size: many
J: TRBJ2-1
D: NA
V: TRBV7-2
DNA: TGTGCCAGCAGCGGGGGGACCTACAATGAGCAGTTCTTC
CDR3: CASSGGTYNEQFF

size: many
J: TRBJ1-5
D: NA
V: TRBV20-1
DNA: TGCAGTGCTAGAGATTCGGGAACGCGGAATCAGCCCCAGCATTTT
CDR3: CSARDSGTRNQPQHF

size: many
J: TRBJ1-5
D: NA
V: TRBV7-2
DNA: TGTGCCAGCAGCTCCCGGGGGGGCGATCAGCCCCAGCATTTT
CDR3: CASSSRGGDQPQHF

size: NA
J: TRBJ1-4
D: NA
V: TRBV20-1
DNA: TGCAGTGCTCAGACGCCCAGGGGACGCGAAAAACTGTTTTTT
CDR3: CSAQTPRGREKLFF

size: NA
J: TRBJ2-5
D: NA
V: TRBV25-1
DNA: TGTGCCAGCAGTGAATTTGTGACAGATGTATCATTGCCCCAGGAGACCCAGTACTTC
CDR3: CASSEFVTDVSLPQETQYF

size: few
J: TRBJ2-7
D: NA
V: TRBV4-1
DNA: TGCGCCAGCAGCCCAGAGGAGGGGGGATATTACGAGCAGTACTTC
CDR3: CASSPEEGGYYEQYF

size: many
J: TRBJ2-1
D: NA
V: TRBV20-1
DNA: TGCAGTTATAAAAAGGGGGTCTCCTACAATGAGCAGTTCTTC
CDR3: CSYKKGVSYNEQFF

size: NA
J: TRBJ1-1
D: NA
V: TRBV20-1
DNA: TGCGGGGCCGGGGTCGGTGGTTTCAGGGACACTGAAGCTTTCTTT
CDR3: CGAGVGGFRDTEAFF

size: NA
J: TRBJ2-2
D: NA
V: TRBV5-1
DNA: TGCGCCAGCAGCAACGAAGTTGCGGGCACCGGGGAGCTGTTTTTT
CDR3: CASSNEVAGTGELFF

size: many
J: TRBJ2-3
D: NA
V: TRBV11-2
DNA: TGTGCCAGCAGCAACCTAGGACAGAGTCCTCTGGATACGCAGTATTTT
CDR3: CASSNLGQSPLDTQYF

size: medium-sized
J: TRBJ2-7
D: NA
V: TRBV6-6
DNA: TGTGCCAGCGGCAGGGTGCTTAAGGACGAGCAGTACTTC
CDR3: CASGRVLKDEQYF

size: NA
J: TRBJ2-3
D: NA
V: TRBV6-6
DNA: TGTGCCAGCAGTTACGGAGCGGCTGGGGATACGCAGTATTTT
CDR3: CASSYGAAGDTQYF

size: few
J: TRBJ2-5
D: TRBD1
V: TRBV19
DNA: TGTGCCAGTAGTACAAACAGGGGATGGACCCAGTACTTC
CDR3: CASSTNRGWTQYF

size: many
J: TRBJ2-7
D: NA
V: TRBV6-5
DNA: TGTGCCAGCAGTTACTCTGGGGCGGCTGGCGAGCAGTACTTC
CDR3: CASSYSGAAGEQYF

size: NA
J: TRBJ2-1
D: NA
V: TRBV20-1
DNA: TGCAGTGCTATCCCATCGCGGCTACAGAATTACAATGAGCAGTTCTTC
CDR3: CSAIPSRLQNYNEQFF

size: NA
J: TRBJ1-1
D: NA
V: TRBV3-1
DNA: TGTGCCAGCAGCCATGCAAGGTCAGGGGTTCAGGGCACTGAAGCTTTCTTT
CDR3: CASSHARSGVQGTEAFF

size: NA
J: TRBJ1-1
D: NA
V: TRBV11-2
DNA: TGTGCCAGCAGCCGAGACTTCGGGAACACTGAAGCTTTCTTT
CDR3: CASSRDFGNTEAFF

size: many
J: TRBJ2-5
D: TRBD2
V: TRBV3-1
DNA: TGTGCCAGCAGCCAAGTGGGGCTAGCGGGGGGGCCTTTACGGGAGACCCAGTACTTC
CDR3: CASSQVGLAGGPLRETQYF

size: NA
J: TRBJ1-5
D: TRBD1
V: TRBV2
DNA: TGTGCCAGCAACCAACAGGGGGCCGATCAGCCCCAGCATTTT
CDR3: CASNQQGADQPQHF

size: many
J: TRBJ1-2
D: NA
V: TRBV5-5
DNA: TGTGCCAGCAGCGCGGGTGGAACGGGGATGGGGTATGGCTACACCTTC
CDR3: CASSAGGTGMGYGYTF

size: NA
J: TRBJ1-1
D: TRBD1
V: TRBV6-2/TRBV6-3
DNA: TGTGCCAGCGGACAGGGGGCGGGGAACACTGAAGCTTTCTTT
CDR3: CASGQGAGNTEAFF